This T cell receptor beta chain was recovered during a study of cytomegalovirus exposure and HLA in healthy donors (dated by TCRdb to 2017 to 2019). Regarding the study in general: According to a later analysis, the 120 or so validation repertoires were produced on the same platform as the roughly 600 repertoires of the first cohort. Along with the approximately 620-subject first cohort, a separate validation cohort of over a hundred different subjects was used. To predict cytomegalovirus infection status, the study combined high-throughput TCR immunosequencing, statistical association of individual TCRs with disease status, and machine learning. The study was designed to test whether signatures of past pathogen exposure could be identified by cataloging public T cell receptors. Study-level results and caveats: A later analysis had no HLA typing for the validation cohort, so co-occurrence there was scored across all 110 or so repertoires. Most TCR sequences were observed very rarely across donors, whereas some public TCRs were present in many individuals. In vitro tests confirmed that a few of the cytomegalovirus-associated TCR beta chains recognize cytomegalovirus antigens. The study gave a list of some 150 TCR beta chains associated with cytomegalovirus. In a later analysis, TCRs clustered in the first cohort were found to also tend to co-occur in the approximately 120 validation repertoires, with approximately 94% of cluster scores above 0. In both the original and validation cohorts, the classifier was reported to diagnose cytomegalovirus status with high specificity and sensitivity. The authors suggested that the approach could potentially be extended to other disease states and immunological phenotypes.

Donors formed part of the validation cohort, which comprised 120 subjects and was distinct from the first cohort of fewer than 750 subjects. This clone was detected only once. The target of this receptor is not known. The record has no base qualities; no much larger clone is one base away. Library generation was performed with the immunoSEQ multiplex PCR assay. In the paper's pipeline: A statistical classification framework was built for diagnosing cytomegalovirus status from the catalog of TCR beta chain sequences. Here the immuneACCESS table is served through TCRdb, limited to in-frame sequences with V and J called. Missing clones are a known gap in these copies; in checked studies unresolved V genes cover under half, and the rest lacks a known reason. V, J and clone size were drawn from that table, and D and trimming were deduced from the DNA. The sample has 100,000 or so clones on record, about 83% of them singletons. The top ten clonotypes cover roughly 4.3% of the sample.

Clipping removes 6 bases from V and 2 bases from J, with 10 as the unmatched junction base count. CDR1 and CDR2 are drawn from the germline V gene: SQVTM, ANQGSEA. The CDR3 runs 14 amino acids, cysteine and phenylalanine included. Only the CDR3 DNA stays, 42 bases, in frame from base 1. Input material: PBMCs. The sequence was obtained from a woman aged 25-40 years in good health and CMV-seronegative. Recombination joined TRBV29-1 with TRBJ2-7, with 7 bases aligning to TRBD2. The CDR3 here reads CSVLIAGATYEQYF. Read as DNA, the sequence is TGCAGCGTCCTTATAGCGGGCGCTACCTACGAGCAGTACTTC.